This TCR beta chain was sequenced for a study of cytomegalovirus exposure and HLA in healthy donors. About the study: Clustering assigned about 76% of the 350 to 450 genotyped donors to the Caucasian-associated ancestry cluster.

Comments on this clone: Its antigen is currently unknown.

Overall study results and limits: Only CMV serostatus was available as immune exposure information.

The PCR ran on 60 Vbeta and 13 Jbeta primers. This table comes from immunoSEQ multiplex PCR, and its TCRdb copy is limited to in-frame clones, with some not included. The sample table sets out 90,000 to 130,000 clones. This TCR came from a man aged 25 to 45 in good health and CMV-seronegative. The sample comprised PBMCs.

DNA for the CDR3: TGTGCCAGCAGTTCCCGGGACAGGGGCAATCAGCCCCAGCATTTT. Amino acids: CASSSRDRGNQPQHF. The chain couples TRBV28 to TRBJ1-5; 9 nucleotides align to TRBD1. V dropped 4 bases and J dropped 2; count of bases not matched to a gene: 3. This CDR3 is 15 amino acids long. In germline, CDR1 is MDHEN, CDR2 SYDVKM.